The next 28 T cell receptor beta chains were all read from a single sample in a study of tumor-infiltrating lymphocytes in primary liver carcinoma. TCR beta cDNA was reverse-transcribed from roughly 520 ng of total RNA. The reaction used a constant-region primer and ProtoScript II reverse transcriptase. Three rounds of nested multiplex PCR with slightly modified ARM-PCR produced TCR beta libraries. Investigators reported that the first two PCR rounds, at 9 to 11 cycles each, used TRBV1-TRBV30 forward primers with a C-beta reverse primer. TCRdb re-derived calls from the multiplex PCR reads in MiXCR, one entry per CDR3 protein. The sample includes roughly 200,000 distinct CDR3 sequences, about 85% of them seen just once. Each 20-30 mg portion of unsorted bulk tissue served as the source for co-extraction of RNA and DNA. Sample: tumor tissue from primary liver carcinoma. These receptors all come from a man aged 35 to 55 with primary liver carcinoma and hepatitis B virus infection.

In this sample, this clonotype turned up many times. The V and J genes are TRBV6-1 and TRBJ1-1, with TRBD1 matching over 7 bases. CDR1 is MNHNS and CDR2 is SASEGT in the germline V gene. J lost 1 base, V lost 5 bases, and 4 bases had no gene match. This CDR3 spans 14 amino acids. DNA for the CDR3: TGTGCCAGCAGTTTCGACAGGGCGAACACTGAAGCTTTCTTT. Translating it yields CASSFDRANTEAFF.

This clonotype has a single count. V and J are TRBV11-1 and TRBJ2-3; D may match TRBD1 or TRBD2 (5 bases each). The CDR3 has 19 residues. Trimming removed 4 bases at V and 15 bases at J, with 38 bases between. Germline V CDR1 and CDR2: SGHAT, FQDESV (reference sequence). Here the CDR3 DNA reads TGTGCCAGCAGCTCTGGGGGAAACTCTGTTGGAGCCCACACAGATATGCAATATTTT. It specifies CASSSGGNSVGAHTDMQYF.

The chain carries TRBV5-1 and TRBJ2-7; 7 bases are shared with TRBD1. With V trimmed by 8 bases and J by 7 bases, 12 bases remained unmatched. This CDR3 spans 13 amino acids. The V gene's germline CDR1 is SGHRS and CDR2 YFSETQ. CDR3 sequence reads: CASRQGAGCEQYF. CDR3 DNA sequence: TGCGCCAGTCGACAGGGAGCTGGATGTGAGCAGTACTTC.

Concerning this clonotype: Mismatch with germline at one junction end may stem from a read error. The rearrangement links TRBV6-6 to TRBJ1-5; possible D gene TRBD1, 5 bases. CDR1 and CDR2 from the germline V gene are MNHNY and SVGAGI (reference sequence). The CDR3 is made up of 17 amino acids. This CDR3 is CASCYSKAQRGNHPQHF. The CDR3, as DNA: TGTGCCAGCTGTTACTCGAAGGCACAAAGGGGCAATCATCCCCAGCATTTT.

Concerning this clonotype: The germline gene is not matched at one end of the junction; a read error may be the cause. V gene TRBV6-2 or TRBV6-3 combines with J gene TRBJ2-1, with 7 bases matching TRBD1. The CDR3 runs to 14 residues. From germline, CDR1 is MNHEY and CDR2 SVGEGT. The CDR3 nucleotides read TGTACCAGCAGTTACGGGACAGATGCTTATAAGCAGTTCTTC. It encodes CTSSYGTDAYKQFF.

V gene TRBV7-8 combines with J gene TRBJ2-3, with D perhaps TRBD2 (5 bases). V was trimmed by 5 bases and J by 8 bases, leaving 17 bases between them. Germline V gene data show CDR1 as SGHVS and CDR2 as FQNEAQ. The CDR3 sequence is 14 residues long. CDR3 protein: CASSPNWYEGTQYF. The CDR3 DNA reads as TGTGCCAGCAGCCCCAACTGGTACGAGGGTACGCAGTATTTT.

For this clonotype: A read error may produce the germline difference seen at one junction end. This chain connects TRBV5-8 to TRBJ2-5, with D perhaps given as TRBD1 or TRBD2 (5 bases each). The CDR3 has 13 residues. CDR1 is SGHTS and CDR2 is YDEGEE in the germline V gene. DNA of the CDR3: TGTACCAGCATCCCGGGACCTGGAGAGACCCAGTACTTC. This gives the protein CTSIPGPGETQYF.

This clonotype has only a few counts. Relative to the germline gene, one junction end is altered; a read error may explain this. The V gene is TRBV6-1, the J gene TRBJ2-7; the match to TRBD1 covers 7 bases. CDR1 MNHNS and CDR2 SASEGT come from the germline V gene. The CDR3 is 14 residues long. Here the CDR3 DNA reads TGTGCCAGCAGTACCAGGACAGGACCCTACGAACAGTACTTC. This codes for CASSTRTGPYEQYF.

The genes are TRBV29-1 and TRBJ2-1; weak D call: TRBD1 (6 bases). This CDR3 region has 10 residues. V was clipped by 5 bases and J by 14 bases, with 13 bases between them. CDR1 and CDR2 from the germline V gene are SQVTM and ANQGSEA. In DNA, the CDR3 is TGCAGCGTTTGGGACAATGGGGAGTTCTTC. Its translation: CSVWDNGEFF.

A word on this clonotype: A much larger clone lies a single base off, so this may be a read error. The J gene is TRBJ2-1, the V gene TRBV5-1; D is perhaps TRBD2 (5 bases). Germline V gene sequence: CDR1 SGHRS, CDR2 YFSETQ. The CDR3 is made up of 16 amino acids. CDR3 amino acids: CASSLDAGAVGAEQSF. CDR3 sequence (DNA): TGCGCCAGCAGCTTGGATGCGGGCGCGGTGGGAGCCGAGCAGTCCTTC.

Remarks on this clonotype: The junction and the germline gene differ at one end; a read error may be behind it. The rearrangement links TRBV6-1 to TRBJ2-5; TRBD1 agrees at 8 bases. The CDR3 runs 15 residues. Looked up from germline, CDR1 is MNHNS and CDR2 is SASEGT. The CDR3 sequence is CASSEIPGGQEIQYF. In DNA form, the CDR3 reads TGTGCCAGCAGTGAAATACCAGGGGGCCAGGAGATCCAGTACTTC.

In regard to this clonotype: A much larger clone lies one base from this, so it may be a read error. V usage is TRBV6-2 or TRBV6-3 and J usage is TRBJ1-1; 10 nucleotides align to TRBD1. V lost 6 bases and J lost 7; bases outside the gene matches: 5. The CDR3 is 13 residues long. The germline gives CDR1 MNHEY, CDR2 SVGEGT. The CDR3 coding sequence is TGTGCCAGCAGGGGACAGGGGTTGGTTGAAGCTTTCTTT. Translation gives CASRGQGLVEAFF.

The chain has TRBV29-1 and TRBJ2-1, with 13 bases lining up with TRBD2. The CDR3 has 14 amino acids. Germline values: CDR1 SQVTM, CDR2 ANQGSEA. After removal of 7 bases from V and 8 bases from J, the junction contained 8 bases not matched to a gene. The CDR3 is CSGGLAGVSDEQFF. Here the CDR3 DNA reads TGCAGCGGTGGACTAGCGGGAGTTTCTGATGAGCAGTTCTTC.

As to this clonotype: At one end, the junction sequence differs from germline, possibly due to a read error. The rearrangement uses TRBV29-1 and TRBJ2-1; D is ambiguous. Germline V CDR1 and CDR2: SQVTM, ANQGSEA. This CDR3 has 10 residues. The CDR3 loop reads CNVRNNEQFF. DNA of the CDR3: TGCAACGTTAGGAACAATGAGCAGTTCTTC.

In the case of this clonotype: No conserved phenylalanine or tryptophan is present at the end of the CDR3, so a read error is the likely explanation. J is TRBJ2-3 and V is TRBV4-2; D call uncertain. Germline-derived CDR1 and CDR2 are LGHNA and YNFKEQ. The CDR3 contains 15 residues. This CDR3 is CTSANGLPSTDTQYI. In DNA, the CDR3 is TGTACCAGCGCGAACGGGCTCCCCAGCACAGATACGCAGTATATT.

As regards this clonotype: This clone may be a read error of a much larger clone one base away. The gene calls are TRBV24-1 and TRBJ2-7, with a possible D match to TRBD1 (5 bases). The CDR3 is 13 residues long. Germline lookup yields CDR1 KGHDR and CDR2 SFDVKD. CDR3 bases: TGTGCCGCCAGTGATTCGACAGCCTACGAGCAGTACTTC. The encoded protein is CAASDSTAYEQYF.

Turning to this clonotype: The junction shows a germline mismatch at one end, possibly a read error. The V gene is TRBV4-1, the J gene TRBJ2-1, with D perhaps matching TRBD1 or TRBD2 (6 bases each). This CDR3 has 15 amino acids. Germline V gives CDR1 MGHRA, CDR2 YSYEKL. The CDR3 spells CARSQGLTGVNEQFF. The CDR3 region has the DNA TGCGCCAGGAGCCAGGGGTTAACGGGAGTGAATGAGCAGTTCTTC.

As for this clonotype: One end of the junction fails to match germline, which may point to a read error. This chain joins TRBV11-1 and TRBJ2-4, with a weak D call TRBD2 (6 bases). CDR3 length: 17 amino acids. Germline CDR1 SGHAT, CDR2 FQDESV (reference sequence). CDR3 amino acids: CVISFPGTGGTKSIQYF. The DNA for the CDR3 is TGTGTCATCAGCTTTCCCGGGACTGGCGGGACCAAAAGCATTCAGTACTTC.

This clonotype was seen just once. Compared with germline, one end of the junction differs, possibly owing to a read error. The gene calls are TRBV7-9 and TRBJ2-7; 8 nucleotides line up with TRBD2. CDR3 length: 17 amino acids. CDR1 is SEHNR, CDR2 FQNEAQ, per germline (reference sequence). The CDR3 DNA reads as TGTGCCAGTAGCTTAAGGTCCGGTACTAGCGGAGGCTACGAACAGTACTTC. Protein sequence: CASSLRSGTSGGYEQYF.

To note about this clonotype: The germline gene is not matched at one end of the junction; a read error may be the cause. V is TRBV6-1 and J is TRBJ2-2; the D gene is possibly TRBD2 (5 bases). Germline V gene data show CDR1 as MNHNS and CDR2 as SASEGT. This CDR3 has 15 residues. The CDR3 loop is CARSPIRGVTGELFF. In DNA, the CDR3 is TGTGCCAGGAGTCCGATTCGGGGAGTCACCGGGGAGTTGTTTTTT.

This rearrangement joins TRBV4-3 to TRBJ2-1; D gene unclear. CDR3 size: 14 residues. V dropped 0 bases and J dropped 12 bases, with 15 bases sitting between them. In germline, CDR1 is LGHNA, CDR2 YSLEER. This CDR3 reads CASSQETNFDVQFF. Written as DNA, the CDR3 is TGCGCCAGCAGCCAAGAGACCAATTTCGACGTGCAGTTCTTC.

The chain has TRBV5-1 and TRBJ2-3; 8 nucleotides align to TRBD1. Trimming removed 3 bases from V and 0 bases from J; junction bases left unmatched: 9. The CDR3 has 17 residues. Per the germline V gene, CDR1 is SGHRS and CDR2 is YFSETQ. The CDR3 nucleotides are TGCGCCAGCAGCTCTGTACAGGGGGGCAGGAGCACAGATACGCAGTATTTT. Amino acids: CASSSVQGGRSTDTQYF.

CDR3 region: CRASKTRNSPLHF. The CDR3 nucleotides are TGCAGGGCTTCGAAGACCAGAAATTCACCCCTCCACTTT. This chain connects TRBV29-1 to TRBJ1-6; D is unclear. Germline CDR1 SQVTM, CDR2 ANQGSEA. The CDR3 has 13 residues.

Notes on this clonotype: Here the CDR3 omits its conserved ending phenylalanine or tryptophan, so a read error is the likely source. The rearrangement links TRBV4-2 to TRBJ2-4; tentatively, D is TRBD1 (5 bases). The CDR3 spans 14 residues. Trimming left V 6 bases short and J 8 bases short, with 17 bases between. Per the germline V gene, CDR1 is LGHNA and CDR2 is YNFKEQ. Here the CDR3 DNA reads TGTGCCAGCAGTTCGCAGGGAAGGGAATACATTCAGTACTTA. This gives the protein CASSSQGREYIQYL.

The chain links TRBV11-2 to TRBJ1-2; no clear D gene. The V end lost 6 bases, the J end lost 10 bases, and 18 bases lay between the germline ends. There are 13 residues in the CDR3. Germline V CDR1 and CDR2: SGHAT, FQNNGV. DNA of the CDR3: TGTGCCAGCAGTTTAACTGGAGTATCTGACTACACCTTC. Encoded protein: CASSLTGVSDYTF.

The rearrangement joins TRBV29-1 to TRBJ1-1; maybe TRBD1 (6 bases). CDR1 is SQVTM and CDR2 is ANQGSEA in the germline V gene. V lost 6 bases to trimming and J lost 14 bases, with 22 bases between them. The CDR3 is made up of 12 amino acids. CDR3 nucleotide sequence: TGCAGCGTGATAACGGGGGGCACTGAAGTCTTCTTT. Its protein is CSVITGGTEVFF.

Note on this clonotype: A junction boundary mismatches the germline segment, possibly from a read error. The chain uses TRBV7-3 and TRBJ2-1; tentative D call: TRBD1 (6 bases). Germline-derived CDR1 and CDR2 are SGHTA and FQGTGA. The CDR3 length is 14 residues. This CDR3 is CASSLTRGWSELFF. CDR3 bases: TGTGCCAGCAGCTTGACAAGGGGGTGGAGTGAGCTGTTCTTC.

This clonotype was seen once. It may be a read error: a sequence one base away is much more abundant. The V and J genes are TRBV5-1 and TRBJ2-1, with 7 positions matching TRBD2. The J segment lost 2 bases and the V segment lost 4 bases, leaving 6 bases of the junction unmatched. The CDR3 is 15 amino acids. Looked up from germline, CDR1 is SGHRS and CDR2 is YFSETQ. In DNA form, the CDR3 reads TGCGCCAGCAGCAGAACCGGGACTACCTACAATGAGCAGTTCTTC. It translates to CASSRTGTTYNEQFF. Variable domain in full (rest from reference TRBV5-1 and TRBJ2-1): KAGVTQTPRYLIKTRGQQVTLSCSPISGHRSVSWYQQTPGQGLQFLFEYFSETQRNKGNFPGRFSGRQFSNSRSEMNVSTLELGDSALYLCASSRTGTTYNEQFFGPGTRLTVL.